This TCR beta chain was captured in a study of blood T cells in healthy people across ages. The study, taken as a whole, reports: Versus aged donors, long-lived donors had higher diversity and more naive CD4+ cells. The study lacked donor CMV status, which possibly confounded expanded clonotype changes.

A second PCR, run for about 6 to 12 cycles, used a sample-barcoded 5' primer plus a J-beta primer mix. A template-switch adaptor containing 12 random nucleotides labeled each cDNA molecule. TCRdb processed the 5' RACE reads anew with MiXCR; each CDR3 protein has one entry. The sample records roughly 730,000 distinct CDR3 sequences, 56% being singletons. Germline loops: CDR1 SQVTM, CDR2 ANQGSEA. After removal of 7 bases from V and 4 bases from J, the junction contained 6 bases not matched to a gene. CDR3 length: 12 amino acids. For this clonotype: Its antigen is currently unknown.

The receptor's source is a man in his forties in good health. The V call is TRBV29-1, the J call TRBJ1-1, with TRBD1 identical over 7 bases. Sequencing input: blood. CDR3 DNA sequence: TGCAGCGCTGGGACAGAGTCCACTGAAGCTTTCTTT. Its translation: CSAGTESTEAFF.